This entry lists 2 T cell receptor beta chains sequenced from one sample in a study of CD8 T cells in Susac syndrome. An input of about 0.45 to 1 ug of RNA was subjected to reverse transcription using random hexamers. TCRdb re-called the immunoSEQ multiplex PCR reads through MiXCR, storing one row per CDR3 protein. Seen here are more than 100,000 distinct CDR3 sequences, roughly 95% observed once, and the top ten hold around 0.12%. Input material: CD4+ T cells from PBMCs. These receptors originate from a human donor in good health.

V is TRBV29-1 and J is TRBJ2-5, with D perhaps matching TRBD2 (6 bases). The V end was cut by 5 bases, the J end by 0 bases, with 13 bases between. There are 14 residues in the CDR3. Germline V gene data show CDR1 as SQVTM and CDR2 as ANQGSEA. The CDR3 nucleotides read TGCAGCGTTCTAAAGGGACTCCACCAAGAGACCCAGTACTTC. It is translated as CSVLKGLHQETQYF.

The chain combines TRBV2 with TRBJ2-7; TRBD2 matches at 7 bases. Germline V gene sequence: CDR1 SNHLY, CDR2 FYNNEI. Trimming removed 6 bases from V and 3 bases from J; junction bases left unmatched: 5. This CDR3 comprises 13 residues. The CDR3 protein is CASRVAGIYEQYF. The CDR3 bases are TGTGCCAGCAGGGTAGCGGGTATCTACGAGCAGTACTTC.